These T cell receptor beta chains were read from a single sample in a study of control samples from healthy donors and cancer patients. Repertoires were generated with immunoSEQ multiplex PCR, while TCRdb's copy carries only in-frame clones and drops some. The data show some 120,000 clones, 93% seen once. The sequenced sample consisted of blood. These TCRs come from a man aged 30 to 39 in good health. Each CDR3 is given with its conserved first and last residue. D genes are given only for firm matches. Not every row has a clone size; where given, it reads once, few, many or a size class.

cdr3_aa,cdr3_nt,j_call,clone_size,v_call,d_call
CAWSSPSENTEAFF,TGTGCCTGGAGTTCCCCTTCGGAGAACACTGAAGCTTTCTTT,TRBJ1-1,-,TRBV30,-
CAISEPETGGNQPQHF,TGTGCCATCAGTGAGCCAGAAACAGGGGGCAATCAGCCCCAGCATTTT,TRBJ1-5,-,TRBV10-3,TRBD1
CASRTTGTRNNEQFF,TGTGCCAGCAGAACGACCGGGACACGCAACAATGAGCAGTTCTTC,TRBJ2-1,-,TRBV6-5,-
CASSLRGQDVFIETQYF,TGTGCCAGCAGTTTGAGGGGACAGGACGTTTTTATTGAGACCCAGTACTTC,TRBJ2-5,-,TRBV28,TRBD1
CATNTGNTGELFF,TGTGCCACCAATACAGGGAACACCGGGGAGCTGTTTTTT,TRBJ2-2,-,TRBV2,-
CASSLLGQAQNTEAFF,TGCGCCAGCAGCTTACTAGGGCAGGCTCAGAACACTGAAGCTTTCTTT,TRBJ1-1,once,TRBV5-1,-
CASSAGSSYTFF,TGTGCCAGCAGCGCCGGGAGCAGCTATACTTTCTTT,TRBJ1-1,-,TRBV5-5,-
CASSLVWETGDEKLFF,TGTGCCAGCAGCTTGGTTTGGGAGACAGGGGATGAAAAACTGTTTTTT,TRBJ1-4,-,TRBV5-5,TRBD1
CASTSSGTGIEEQYF,TGTGCCAGCACCTCCTCCGGGACAGGGATTGAGGAGCAGTACTTC,TRBJ2-7,-,TRBV11-2,TRBD1
CASSPGTGGIKPQHF,TGTGCCAGCAGTCCCGGGACAGGGGGGATCAAGCCCCAGCATTTT,TRBJ1-5,-,TRBV6-6,TRBD1
CASSQSSQGSNSPLHF,TGTGCCAGCAGCCAATCGTCGCAGGGGTCAAATTCACCCCTCCACTTT,TRBJ1-6,few,TRBV4-2,-
CASSLDAVREAFF,TGTGCCAGCAGCTTAGATGCGGTTCGGGAAGCTTTCTTT,TRBJ1-1,-,TRBV7-2,-
CASGGPGDGYTF,TGTGCCAGTGGTGGACCGGGGGATGGCTACACCTTC,TRBJ1-2,-,TRBV19,-
CASSALAGGPTDTQYF,TGTGCCAGCAGCGCACTAGCGGGGGGGCCAACAGATACGCAGTATTTT,TRBJ2-3,-,TRBV6-4,TRBD2
CASSLAVGGHEQYF,TGTGCCAGCAGCTTGGCGGTAGGGGGGCACGAGCAGTACTTC,TRBJ2-7,-,TRBV5-4,-
CASRIASGDIQYF,TGTGCCAGCAGAATTGCTAGCGGGGACATTCAGTACTTC,TRBJ2-4,-,TRBV6-5,TRBD2
CASKGQGDQPQHF,TGTGCCAGTAAGGGGCAGGGGGATCAGCCCCAGCATTTT,TRBJ1-5,-,TRBV19,TRBD1
CASSLALGQGFNSPLHF,TGCGCCAGCAGCTTGGCCTTAGGGCAGGGGTTTAATTCACCCCTCCACTTT,TRBJ1-6,once,TRBV5-1,-
CASSNPRGLAGGESTDTQYF,TGTGCCAGCAGCAACCCGAGGGGCCTAGCGGGGGGGGAAAGTACGGATACGCAGTATTTT,TRBJ2-3,-,TRBV28,TRBD2
CASSQKLTGGYYGYTF,TGTGCCAGCAGCCAAAAATTGACAGGGGGGTACTATGGCTACACCTTC,TRBJ1-2,-,TRBV14,TRBD1
CASSLQGRGTEAFF,TGTGCCAGCAGCTTACAAGGCAGGGGTACTGAAGCTTTCTTT,TRBJ1-1,once,TRBV7-3,-
CASSPRRGNTEAFF,TGTGCCAGTAGTCCGCGTCGGGGGAACACTGAAGCTTTCTTT,TRBJ1-1,-,TRBV19,-
CASSSALEGETQYF,TGTGCCAGCAGCTCCGCGCTAGAGGGGGAGACCCAGTACTTC,TRBJ2-5,-,TRBV5-6,-
CASSQGTGYSPLHF,TGCGCCAGCAGCCAGGGGACAGGGTATTCACCCCTCCACTTT,TRBJ1-6,-,TRBV4-1,TRBD1
CASSLVQGGEQYF,TGTGCCAGCAGCTTAGTCCAGGGCGGCGAGCAGTACTTC,TRBJ2-7,few,TRBV7-9,-
CATSVDTVRNTIYF,TGTGCCACCAGCGTAGACACAGTTCGAAACACCATATATTTT,TRBJ1-3,-,TRBV15,-